Following are 5 T cell receptor beta chains from one sample sequenced in a study of blood T cell repertoires in COVID-19. The repertoire was sequenced with immunoSEQ multiplex PCR; TCRdb's copy has only in-frame clones and lacks some. Among over 200,000 clones listed, 70% to 90% were seen once. Sequencing input: PBMCs or T cells enriched from blood (not recorded which). Every receptor here comes from a woman aged 40 to 50 with acute COVID-19.

The V call is TRBV24-1, the J call TRBJ2-7; D possibly corresponds to TRBD2 (6 bases). CDR3 length: 20 amino acids. The germline CDR1 and CDR2 sequences are KGHDR and SFDVKD. V dropped 1 base and J dropped 3 bases, with 27 bases sitting between them. The CDR3 DNA reads as TGTGCCACCAGTGATTTTAGGCCCACCCACCCGGGAGTCCCCCACTACGAGCAGTACGTC. Its protein product is CATSDFRPTHPGVPHYEQYV.

This rearrangement joins TRBV7-6 to TRBJ2-5; 16 bases match TRBD2. Unmatched junction bases numbered 3, after V lost 4 bases and J lost 1 base. CDR3 length: 17 residues. The germline CDR1 and CDR2 sequences are SGHVS and FNYEAQ. The CDR3 reads CASSSGTSGRVQETQYF. CDR3 bases: TGTGCCAGCAGCTCCGGGACTAGCGGGAGGGTCCAAGAGACCCAGTACTTC.

The chain has TRBV11-2 and TRBJ1-1; D ambiguous. The length of the CDR3 is 16 residues. V lost 1 base to trimming and J lost 2 bases, with 14 bases between them. Per germline, CDR1 SGHAT and CDR2 FQNNGV. The CDR3 DNA reads TGTGCCAGCAGCTTAGGTCTTCCGGGTGCCAACACTGAAGCTTTCTTT. It codes for CASSLGLPGANTEAFF.

This clone was detected only a few times. The chain has TRBV2 and TRBJ1-2; 10 nucleotides align to TRBD1. Germline loops: CDR1 SNHLY, CDR2 FYNNEI. J was trimmed by 7 bases and V by 5 bases; bases with no gene match: 10. The CDR3 spans 15 residues. CDR3 DNA: TGTGCCAGCAGTCCTCCCGGGGACAGGGGCGGTGGCTACACCTTC. Translated: CASSPPGDRGGGYTF.

This sequence joins TRBV6-4 and TRBJ2-1; 8 positions agree with TRBD2. Germline CDR1 reads MRHNA; CDR2 reads SNTAGT. J lost 5 bases, V lost 4 bases, and 4 bases had no gene match. The CDR3 is made up of 14 amino acids. The CDR3 reads CASSVAGGHNEQFF. Written as DNA, the CDR3 is TGTGCCAGCAGTGTTGCGGGGGGACACAATGAGCAGTTCTTC.